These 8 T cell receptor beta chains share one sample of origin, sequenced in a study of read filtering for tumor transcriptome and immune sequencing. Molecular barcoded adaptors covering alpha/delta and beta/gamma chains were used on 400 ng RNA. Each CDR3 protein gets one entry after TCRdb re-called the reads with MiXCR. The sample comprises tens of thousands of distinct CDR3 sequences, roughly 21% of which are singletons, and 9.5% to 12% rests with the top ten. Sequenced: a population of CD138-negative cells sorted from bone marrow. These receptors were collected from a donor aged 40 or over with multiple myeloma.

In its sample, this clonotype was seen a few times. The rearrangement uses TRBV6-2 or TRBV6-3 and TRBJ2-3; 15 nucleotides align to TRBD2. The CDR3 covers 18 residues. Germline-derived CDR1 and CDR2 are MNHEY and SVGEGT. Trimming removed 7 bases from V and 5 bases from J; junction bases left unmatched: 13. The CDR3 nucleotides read TGTGCCAGCACCGGACTAGCGGGGGGGCCTGTGGTCGGAGATACGCAGTATTTT. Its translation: CASTGLAGGPVVGDTQYF.

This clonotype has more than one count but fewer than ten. CDR3 in DNA: TGTGCCAGCAGGCGGAGTGGAAACACCATATATTTT. Protein: CASRRSGNTIYF. V is TRBV28 and J is TRBJ1-3; D is unclear. CDR1 is MDHEN, CDR2 SYDVKM, per germline. V was trimmed by 6 bases and J by 3 bases, leaving 6 bases between them. CDR3 size: 12 residues.

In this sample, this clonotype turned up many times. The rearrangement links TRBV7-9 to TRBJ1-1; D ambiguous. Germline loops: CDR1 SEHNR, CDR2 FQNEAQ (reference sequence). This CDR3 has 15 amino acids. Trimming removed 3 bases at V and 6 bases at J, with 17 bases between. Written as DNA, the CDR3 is TGTGCCAGCAGCTTGGGAATAGGCTACCCGCCTGAAGCTTTCTTT. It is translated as CASSLGIGYPPEAFF.

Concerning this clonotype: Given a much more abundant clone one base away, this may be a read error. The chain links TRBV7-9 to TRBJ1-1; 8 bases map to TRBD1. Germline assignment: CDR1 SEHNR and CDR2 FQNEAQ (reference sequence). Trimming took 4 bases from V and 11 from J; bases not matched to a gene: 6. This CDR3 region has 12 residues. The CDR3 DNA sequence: TGTGCCAGCAGCTCCGGGACAGGTACGGCTTTCTTT. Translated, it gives CASSSGTGTAFF. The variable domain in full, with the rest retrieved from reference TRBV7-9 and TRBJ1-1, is DTGVSQNPRHKITKRGQNVTFRCDPISEHNRLYWYRQTLGQGPEFLTYFQNEAQLEKSRLLSDRFSAERPKGSFSTLEIQRTEQGDSAMYLCASSSGTGTAFFGQGTRLTVV.

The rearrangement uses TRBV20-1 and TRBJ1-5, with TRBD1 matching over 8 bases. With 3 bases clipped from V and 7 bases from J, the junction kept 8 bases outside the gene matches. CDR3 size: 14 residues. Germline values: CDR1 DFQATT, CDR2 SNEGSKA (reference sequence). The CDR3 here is CSASDRGVGQPQHF. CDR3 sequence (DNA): TGCAGTGCTAGTGACAGGGGAGTAGGGCAGCCCCAGCATTTT.

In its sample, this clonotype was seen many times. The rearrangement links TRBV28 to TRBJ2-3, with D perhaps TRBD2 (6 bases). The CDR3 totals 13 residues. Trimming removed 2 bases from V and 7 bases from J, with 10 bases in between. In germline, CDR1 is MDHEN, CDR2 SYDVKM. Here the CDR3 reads CASSLGTLNTQYF. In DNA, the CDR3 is TGTGCCAGCAGTTTAGGGACTCTGAATACGCAGTATTTT.

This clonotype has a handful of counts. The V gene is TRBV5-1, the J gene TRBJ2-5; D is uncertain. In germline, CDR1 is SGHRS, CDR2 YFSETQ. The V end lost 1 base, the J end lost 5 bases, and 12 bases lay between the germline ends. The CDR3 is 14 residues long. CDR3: CASSLFGSEETQYF. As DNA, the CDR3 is TGCGCCAGCAGCTTGTTTGGGTCCGAGGAGACCCAGTACTTC.

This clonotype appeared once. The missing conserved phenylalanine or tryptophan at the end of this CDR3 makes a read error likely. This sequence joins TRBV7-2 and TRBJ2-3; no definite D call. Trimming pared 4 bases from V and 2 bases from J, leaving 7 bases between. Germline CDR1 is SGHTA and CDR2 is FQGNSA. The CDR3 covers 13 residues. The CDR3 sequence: CASSSSITDTQYL. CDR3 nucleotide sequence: TGTGCCAGCAGCTCCTCCATCACAGATACGCAGTATTTA.